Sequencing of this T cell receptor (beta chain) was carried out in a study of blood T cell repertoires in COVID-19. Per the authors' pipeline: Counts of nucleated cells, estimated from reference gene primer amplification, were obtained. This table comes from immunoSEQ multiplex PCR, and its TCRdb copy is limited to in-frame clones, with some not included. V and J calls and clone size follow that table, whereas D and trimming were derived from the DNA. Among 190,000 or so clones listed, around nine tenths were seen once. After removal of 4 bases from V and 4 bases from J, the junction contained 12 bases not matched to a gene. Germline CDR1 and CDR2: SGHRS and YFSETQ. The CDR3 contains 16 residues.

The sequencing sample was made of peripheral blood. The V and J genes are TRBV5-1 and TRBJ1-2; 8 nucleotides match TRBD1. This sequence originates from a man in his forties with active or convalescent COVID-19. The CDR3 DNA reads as TGCGCCAGCAGCATTTCAGGGGGCTATGACAGCTATGGCTACACCTTC. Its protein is CASSISGGYDSYGYTF.